This TCR beta chain was captured by sequencing in a study of T cell repertoires in aging, cancer and after chemotherapy. About the study: Patients with chronic lymphocytic leukemia were sampled before and after fludarabine- or bendamustine-based chemotherapy. Overall study findings and caveats: Untreated cancer patients had significantly lower blood TCR diversity than age-matched healthy donors. Healthy donors lost TCR diversity with age mainly through richness, cancer patients through richness and evenness.

Amplification of TCR beta used genomic DNA extracted from peripheral blood. TRB rearrangements spanning V, D and J were amplified using mixed TRB-A/B primers. In TCRdb, the multiplex PCR reads were re-called with MiXCR into one record per CDR3 protein. This table holds roughly 4,000 distinct CDR3 sequences, under 45% found once. This clonotype was detected a few times. What it recognizes is unknown. V was pared by 2 bases and J by 11 bases, with 15 bases between. CDR1 is SGHAT and CDR2 is FQNNGV in the germline V gene. CDR3 size: 14 residues. Sequencing was performed on blood. The V call is TRBV11-2, the J call TRBJ2-2, with D maybe TRBD2 (6 bases). This clonotype was obtained from a human donor with a blood cancer. This CDR3 reads CASSLSRGYGELFF. The DNA for the CDR3 is TGTGCCAGCAGCTTATCTCGGGGGTACGGTGAGCTGTTTTTT.